Shown below are 12 T cell receptor beta chains from a single sample sequenced in a study of regulatory T cells in long-lasting Graves disease. Time point reported: newly diagnosed GD, antithyroid drugs for less than 3 months. With RNA extracted from PBMCs as input, the TCR library was made. In building TCR beta libraries, iRepertoire HTBI primers were used together with Arm-PCR of CDR3 regions. TCRdb itself ran the multiplex PCR reads through MiXCR, one entry per CDR3 protein. This table holds 380,000 or so distinct CDR3 sequences, about a sixth found once. These same data were also listed under a study on T cells in Graves' hyperthyroidism and ophthalmopathy.

The starting material was peripheral blood mononuclear cells (PBMCs), obtained at new diagnosis, from a patient treated with antithyroid drugs. The receptor source for this set is a woman under 30 with Graves disease.

The chain is built from TRBV14 and TRBJ1-2; no clear D. Trimming took off 8 bases at V and 2 bases at J, with 3 bases between the two ends. CDR1 is SGHDN, CDR2 FVKESK, per germline. This CDR3 contains 10 residues. The CDR3 spells CASGNYGYTF. The DNA for the CDR3 is TGTGCCAGCGGCAACTATGGCTACACCTTC.

The sample holds many counts of this clonotype. This sequence joins TRBV28 and TRBJ1-6; 7 positions agree with TRBD1. Trimming took 8 bases from V and 10 from J; bases not matched to a gene: 8. The CDR3 spans 13 residues. The germline CDR1 and CDR2 sequences are MDHEN and SYDVKM. As DNA, the CDR3 is TGTGCCAGCCGTACGGGACAGTGGTCACCCCTCCACTTT. Protein sequence: CASRTGQWSPLHF.

This clonotype was detected a few times. The V gene is TRBV9, the J gene TRBJ2-1; TRBD2 might be the D (5 bases). The CDR3 extends over 14 amino acids. Germline CDR1 is SGDLS and CDR2 is YYNGEE. V lost 3 bases and J lost 8, with 15 bases in between. The CDR3 DNA is TGTGCCAGCAGCGGACGGGCTAGCATCGATGAGCAGTTCTTC. The encoded protein is CASSGRASIDEQFF.

The sample holds many counts of this clonotype. The chain is built from TRBV20-1 and TRBJ2-7, with D maybe TRBD2 (6 bases). Trimming took off 1 base at V and 3 bases at J, with 7 bases between the two ends. The CDR3 consists of 12 residues. CDR1 and CDR2 from the germline V gene are DFQATT and SNEGSKA (reference sequence). Here the CDR3 reads CSARGGVYEQYF. CDR3 nucleotides: TGCAGTGCTAGAGGGGGGGTCTACGAGCAGTACTTC.

This clonotype came up many times. The rearrangement links TRBV18 to TRBJ2-5, with 8 bases lining up with TRBD1. The ends lost 8 bases at V and 1 base at J; junction bases unmatched: 6. CDR3 length: 14 amino acids. Germline V gives CDR1 KGHSH, CDR2 LQKENI. CDR3 amino acids: CASSPGQGQETQYF. CDR3 coding DNA: TGTGCCAGCAGTCCTGGACAGGGCCAAGAGACCCAGTACTTC.

This chain links TRBV27 with TRBJ2-1, with 13 bases matching TRBD2. The germline gives CDR1 MNHEY, CDR2 SMNVEV (reference sequence). The CDR3 sequence is 15 residues long. V lost 5 bases to trimming and J lost 8 bases; unmatched junction nucleotides: 6. CDR3 coding DNA: TGTGCCAGCAGTCGACTAGCGGGAGGCTCTGATGAGCAGTTCTTC. Translated: CASSRLAGGSDEQFF.

There are many counts of this clonotype. The rearrangement joins TRBV20-1 to TRBJ2-4; no reliable D call. This CDR3 has 13 amino acids. Trimming stripped 3 bases from V and 6 bases from J, with 12 bases between. Germline CDR1 and CDR2: DFQATT and SNEGSKA (reference sequence). In nucleotides, the CDR3 is TGCAGTGCTAGGCAGGATAGGGCAAACATTCAGTACTTC. It yields the protein CSARQDRANIQYF.

This clonotype has a count of ten or more. The rearrangement joins TRBV6-1 to TRBJ2-1; 8 bases fit TRBD2. The V segment lost 1 base and the J segment 4 bases; nucleotides outside the gene matches: 9. The CDR3 loop spans 17 amino acids. Looked up from germline, CDR1 is MNHNS and CDR2 is SASEGT. The CDR3 is CASSEERGRRKYNEQFF. Here the CDR3 DNA reads TGTGCCAGCAGTGAAGAACGCGGGAGGCGGAAATACAATGAGCAGTTCTTC.

The table lists this clonotype with many counts. The chain recombines TRBV11-2 with TRBJ1-1; D unresolved. Germline V gene lookup returns CDR1 SGHAT and CDR2 FQNNGV. This CDR3 spans 13 amino acids. The V end was cut by 2 bases, the J end by 5 bases, with 9 bases between. In DNA, the CDR3 is TGTGCCAGCAGCTTACGGGCTGGGACTGAAGCTTTCTTT. Its translation is CASSLRAGTEAFF.

The genes are TRBV11-1 and TRBJ2-1; no firm D call. CDR3 length: 17 amino acids. Germline values: CDR1 SGHAT, CDR2 FQDESV (reference sequence). Between the trimmed V and J ends, which lost 1 base and 6 bases, there was a span of 19 bases. Here the CDR3 DNA reads TGTGCCAGCAGCTTAGGTCTCGTGTTATCGGGCCGCAATGAGCAGTTCTTC. This sequence encodes CASSLGLVLSGRNEQFF.

Ten or more counts support this clonotype. The chain recombines TRBV28 with TRBJ2-7, with TRBD1 identical over 7 bases. The J segment lost 5 bases and the V segment lost 7 bases, leaving 17 bases of the junction unmatched. The CDR3 totals 16 residues. Germline V lookup: CDR1 MDHEN, CDR2 SYDVKM. The CDR3 loop is CASTHSSRGRGNEQYF. CDR3 in DNA: TGTGCCAGCACCCACTCGTCTAGGGGGCGAGGAAACGAGCAGTACTTC. The full variable domain, with the rest looked up from reference TRBV28 and TRBJ2-7, is DVKVTQSSRYLVKRTGEKVFLECVQDMDHENMFWYRQDPGLGLRLIYFSYDVKMKEKGDIPEGYSVSREKKERFSLILESASTNQTSMYLCASTHSSRGRGNEQYFGPGTRLTVT.

The gene calls are TRBV27 and TRBJ1-4, with D hard to call. The germline V gene has CDR1 MNHEY and CDR2 SMNVEV (reference sequence). This CDR3 is built from 15 residues. Trimming cost V 4 bases and J 6 bases, with 15 bases left between them. The CDR3 bases are TGTGCCAGCAGTTCCAGTCCTGTGGGGTATGAAAAACTGTTTTTT. Translation gives CASSSSPVGYEKLFF.